These T cell receptor beta chains were read from a single sample in a study of OX40 agonist ivuxolimab in advanced cancers. The protocol was immunoSEQ multiplex PCR, while the TCRdb copy is restricted to in-frame clones and leaves out a portion. The repertoire holds roughly 56,000 clones, around 83% seen once, with roughly 4.4% in the top ten. This specimen consisted of CD4+ or CD8+ T cells sorted from blood, obtained in a trial of the OX40 agonist ivuxolimab. The origin of the receptors is an adult with an advanced solid tumor such as melanoma, head and neck, liver or kidney cancer. The CDR3 runs from the conserved cysteine through the conserved F or W. A D gene is named only where the DNA matches it firmly. Rows may omit the clone size; those that give it use once, few, many or a size class.

v_call	clone_size	j_call	d_call	cdr3_aa	cdr3_nt
TRBV28	.	TRBJ2-3	TRBD2	CASSFASGASITQYF	TGTGCCAGCAGTTTCGCTAGCGGGGCATCAATTACGCAGTATTTT
TRBV5-1	.	TRBJ2-1	TRBD2	CASRPLAGAREQFF	TGCGCCAGCAGGCCCCTAGCGGGAGCACGGGAGCAGTTCTTC
TRBV4-1	.	TRBJ1-1	.	CASSQNGERAKAFF	TGCGCCAGCAGCCAAAATGGGGAACGGGCTAAAGCTTTCTTT
TRBV19	.	TRBJ1-2	TRBD1	CASSISSGQVPYGYTF	TGTGCCAGTAGTATCTCTTCGGGACAGGTACCCTATGGCTACACCTTC
TRBV11-3	.	TRBJ2-2	TRBD2	CASSFAGGDTGELFF	TGTGCCAGCAGCTTTGCGGGGGGGGATACCGGGGAGCTGTTTTTT
TRBV10-2	.	TRBJ1-1	.	CASSDSGRGDTEAFF	TGCGCCAGCAGTGATTCGGGCCGGGGGGACACTGAAGCTTTCTTT
TRBV28	.	TRBJ1-2	.	CASCTRTAQYTF	TGTGCCAGCTGCACACGGACAGCCCAATACACCTTC
TRBV9	.	TRBJ2-2	TRBD1	CASSVGWTGVSGELFF	TGTGCCAGCAGCGTCGGTTGGACAGGGGTTTCCGGGGAGCTGTTTTTT
TRBV2	.	TRBJ1-2	.	CASSSQGTWGYTF	TGTGCCAGCAGTTCCCAGGGGACTTGGGGCTACACCTTC
TRBV25-1	once	TRBJ2-5	TRBD1	CASRESTGTGGETQYF	TGTGCCAGCAGGGAGAGTACCGGGACAGGGGGGGAGACCCAGTACTTC
TRBV7-2	.	TRBJ2-1	TRBD2	CASRLTSGSSYNEQFF	TGTGCCAGCAGATTGACTAGCGGGAGCTCCTACAATGAGCAGTTCTTC
TRBV29-1	few	TRBJ1-2	.	CSVDYGRTAGNYGYTF	TGCAGCGTTGATTACGGAAGGACCGCCGGCAACTATGGCTACACCTTC
TRBV2	.	TRBJ2-1	TRBD1	CASSEGRGLSNEQFF	TGTGCCAGCAGTGAAGGCAGGGGGCTTTCCAATGAGCAGTTCTTC
TRBV18	few	TRBJ1-2	TRBD1	CASSPPWQGGGYTF	TGTGCCAGCTCACCACCCTGGCAGGGGGGTGGCTACACCTTC
TRBV10-1	once	TRBJ2-5	.	CASSESNRGQETQYF	TGCGCCAGCAGTGAGTCGAACCGGGGACAAGAGACCCAGTACTTC
TRBV28	few	TRBJ1-1	TRBD1	CASSRDRGRTEAFF	TGTGCCAGCAGTCGGGACAGGGGGAGGACTGAAGCTTTCTTT
TRBV5-1	.	TRBJ1-4	.	CASSLGVRATNEKLFF	TGCGCCAGCAGCCTGGGGGTGAGAGCGACTAATGAAAAACTGTTTTTT
TRBV30	.	TRBJ2-6	.	CAWSVGGANVLTF	TGTGCCTGGAGTGTTGGTGGGGCCAACGTCCTGACTTTC
TRBV6-1	.	TRBJ1-2	.	CASRDSGLRGGYTF	TGTGCCAGCAGGGACAGCGGTTTAAGAGGCGGCTACACCTTC
TRBV6-6	.	TRBJ1-3	.	CASNPRGRSGTIYF	TGTGCCAGCAACCCTAGAGGGAGGAGTGGCACCATATATTTT
TRBV2	.	TRBJ1-6	.	CASSERTAPYNSPLHF	TGTGCCAGCAGTGAAAGAACGGCACCATATAATTCACCCCTCCACTTT
TRBV11-2	.	TRBJ2-2	.	CASSPRTVDYTGELFF	TGTGCCAGCAGCCCTAGGACGGTCGATTACACCGGGGAGCTGTTTTTT
TRBV27	.	TRBJ2-7	.	CASSLDQTYEQYF	TGTGCCAGCAGTTTGGACCAGACCTACGAGCAGTACTTC
TRBV9	.	TRBJ2-2	.	CASSPDGYTGELFF	TGTGCCAGCAGCCCGGACGGATACACCGGGGAGCTGTTTTTT
TRBV28	.	TRBJ1-1	TRBD1	CASSIGQEDTEAFF	TGTGCCAGCAGTATCGGACAGGAGGACACTGAAGCTTTCTTT
TRBV9	.	TRBJ2-5	.	CASSTGTPQETQYF	TGTGCCAGCAGTACCGGGACACCGCAAGAGACCCAGTACTTC
TRBV25-1	.	TRBJ1-1	.	CASSEYLNTEAFF	TGTGCCAGCAGTGAATATTTGAACACTGAAGCTTTCTTT
TRBV30	.	TRBJ1-5	.	CAWSGQGNQPQHF	TGTGCCTGGAGTGGGCAGGGAAATCAGCCCCAGCATTTT
TRBV2	few	TRBJ2-1	TRBD1	CASQDRGPGEQFF	TGTGCCAGCCAGGACAGGGGGCCGGGTGAGCAGTTCTTC
TRBV30	.	TRBJ2-1	.	CAWSNPRERGTNEQFF	TGTGCCTGGAGTAACCCTCGGGAGCGCGGTACCAATGAGCAGTTCTTC
TRBV6-5	once	TRBJ2-7	TRBD1	CASRGPGQGSYEQYF	TGTGCCAGCAGAGGTCCGGGACAGGGCTCCTACGAGCAGTACTTC
TRBV30	.	TRBJ1-4	.	CAWSVRQVANEKLFF	TGTGCCTGGAGTGTACGTCAGGTGGCGAATGAAAAACTGTTTTTT
TRBV28	.	TRBJ2-1	TRBD2	CASSPPGTSSYNEQFF	TGTGCCAGCAGTCCACCAGGGACTAGCTCCTACAATGAGCAGTTCTTC
TRBV7-6	.	TRBJ2-3	.	CASSSLRGDTQYF	TGTGCCAGCAGCTCTTTAAGGGGAGATACGCAGTATTTT
TRBV5-5	once	TRBJ1-3	TRBD1	CASSRTGAGNTIYF	TGTGCCAGCAGCCGTACAGGGGCTGGAAACACCATATATTTT
TRBV27	.	TRBJ1-2	.	CASSFGQNYGYTF	TGTGCCAGCAGTTTTGGGCAGAACTATGGCTACACCTTC
TRBV7-3	.	TRBJ1-1	.	CASSLSENTEAFF	TGTGCCAGCAGCTTAAGTGAGAACACTGAAGCTTTCTTT
TRBV5-1	.	TRBJ1-1	TRBD1	CASSGGQADGTEAFF	TGCGCCAGCAGCGGAGGACAGGCGGACGGCACTGAAGCTTTCTTT
TRBV7-3	.	TRBJ2-7	.	CASSMGGGAPRGEQYF	TGTGCCAGCAGTATGGGAGGGGGGGCCCCGAGAGGAGAGCAGTACTTC
TRBV27	.	TRBJ2-1	.	CASRITLYNEQFF	TGTGCCAGCAGGATAACTTTGTACAATGAGCAGTTCTTC
TRBV27	few	TRBJ1-5	.	CASGWGSGPQHF	TGTGCCAGCGGTTGGGGTTCTGGGCCCCAGCATTTT
TRBV2	.	TRBJ2-5	.	CATRPQKETQYF	TGTGCCACCCGCCCACAAAAAGAGACCCAGTACTTC
TRBV27	.	TRBJ2-1	.	CASSWKGYYNEQFF	TGTGCCAGCAGTTGGAAAGGGTACTACAATGAGCAGTTCTTC
TRBV5-6	.	TRBJ1-1	.	CASSFDSDTEAFF	TGTGCCAGCAGCTTCGACAGTGACACTGAAGCTTTCTTT
TRBV9	.	TRBJ1-5	TRBD1	CASSVDGQGNQPQHF	TGTGCCAGCAGCGTCGACGGACAGGGAAATCAGCCCCAGCATTTT
TRBV5-8	.	TRBJ1-1	.	CASSSEGFFTEAFF	TGTGCCAGCAGTTCCGAGGGCTTTTTCACTGAAGCTTTCTTT
TRBV7-3	.	TRBJ2-1	.	CASNRGIDHEQFF	TGTGCCAGCAACCGGGGTATAGATCATGAGCAGTTCTTC
TRBV28	.	TRBJ1-5	.	CASSEQGTGAEWSNQPQHF	TGTGCCAGCAGTGAGCAAGGGACCGGGGCGGAGTGGAGCAATCAGCCCCAGCATTTT
TRBV28	.	TRBJ1-5	TRBD1	CASSPGTGWIQPQHF	TGTGCCAGCAGTCCGGGGACAGGGTGGATTCAGCCCCAGCATTTT
TRBV19	.	TRBJ1-1	.	CASSGGGQDTEAFF	TGTGCCAGTAGTGGTGGGGGGCAGGACACTGAAGCTTTCTTT
TRBV19	once	TRBJ2-1	TRBD2	CASSIAPTSGNEQFF	TGTGCCAGTAGTATAGCTCCGACTAGCGGGAATGAGCAGTTCTTC
TRBV9	.	TRBJ2-1	TRBD2	CASSVGTSGNLYNEQFF	TGTGCCAGCAGCGTCGGGACTAGCGGGAACTTATACAATGAGCAGTTCTTC
TRBV6-1	.	TRBJ2-1	.	CASIGDHSYNEQFF	TGTGCCAGCATTGGGGACCACTCCTACAATGAGCAGTTCTTC
TRBV5-1	.	TRBJ2-7	TRBD2	CASRGLAGAYEQYF	TGCGCCAGCAGGGGACTAGCGGGGGCCTACGAGCAGTACTTC
TRBV5-4	.	TRBJ2-3	.	CASSLEGSLTDTQYF	TGTGCCAGCAGCTTGGAGGGCAGTCTCACAGATACGCAGTATTTT
TRBV7-3	.	TRBJ1-1	.	CASSWTVNTEAFF	TGTGCCAGCAGCTGGACAGTTAACACTGAAGCTTTCTTT
TRBV6-5	.	TRBJ2-7	TRBD1	CASSLGQSLEQYF	TGTGCCAGCAGTTTGGGACAGTCCCTGGAGCAGTACTTC
TRBV6-1	.	TRBJ2-1	.	CASSAYNEQFF	TGTGCCAGCAGTGCCTACAATGAGCAGTTCTTC